This T cell receptor (beta chain) was sequenced for a study of chemoradiotherapy in HPV16-positive cancers. Measured with immunoSEQ multiplex PCR; TCRdb has only the in-frame clones, and not every one. The table includes some 32,000 clones, about nine tenths detected once. The junction had 4 bases not matched to a gene; V was cut back by 5 bases and J by 5 bases. CDR3 length: 14 amino acids. The V gene's germline CDR1 is SGHKS and CDR2 YYEKEE (reference sequence). The material was blood, obtained from a patient who underwent chemoradiotherapy. The genes are TRBV5-5 and TRBJ2-2; 9 positions agree with TRBD1. The source of this sequence is a human donor with HPV-associated anogenital cancer. The CDR3 nucleotides read TGTGCCAGCAGGGGGACAGGGTTGACCGGGGAGCTGTTTTTT. Protein product: CASRGTGLTGELFF.